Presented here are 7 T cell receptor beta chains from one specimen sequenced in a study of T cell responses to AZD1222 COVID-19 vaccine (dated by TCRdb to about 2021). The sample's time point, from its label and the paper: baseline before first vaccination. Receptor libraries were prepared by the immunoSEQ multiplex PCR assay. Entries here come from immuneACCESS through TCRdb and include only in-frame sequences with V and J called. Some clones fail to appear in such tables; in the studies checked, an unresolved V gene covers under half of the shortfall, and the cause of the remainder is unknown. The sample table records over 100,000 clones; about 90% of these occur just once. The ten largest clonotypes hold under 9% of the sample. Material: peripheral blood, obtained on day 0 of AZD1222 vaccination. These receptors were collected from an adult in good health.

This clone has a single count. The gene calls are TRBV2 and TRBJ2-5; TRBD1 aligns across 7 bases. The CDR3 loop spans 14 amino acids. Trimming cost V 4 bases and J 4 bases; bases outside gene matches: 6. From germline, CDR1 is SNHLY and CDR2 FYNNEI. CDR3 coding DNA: TGTGCCAGCAGTGTAGAGGGGGCTGGAGAGACCCAGTACTTC. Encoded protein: CASSVEGAGETQYF.

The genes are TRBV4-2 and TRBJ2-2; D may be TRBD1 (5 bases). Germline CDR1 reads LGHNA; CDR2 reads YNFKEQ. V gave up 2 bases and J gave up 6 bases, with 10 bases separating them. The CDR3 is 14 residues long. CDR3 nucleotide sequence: TGTGCCAGCAGCCAACAAGGGGAATCCGGGGAGCTGTTTTTT. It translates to CASSQQGESGELFF.

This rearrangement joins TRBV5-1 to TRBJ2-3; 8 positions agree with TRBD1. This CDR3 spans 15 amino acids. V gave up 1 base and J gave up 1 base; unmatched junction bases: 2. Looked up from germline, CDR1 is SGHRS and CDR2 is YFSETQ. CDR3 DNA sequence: TGCGCCAGCAGCTTGTCGGGACAGGGCACAGATACGCAGTATTTT. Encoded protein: CASSLSGQGTDTQYF.

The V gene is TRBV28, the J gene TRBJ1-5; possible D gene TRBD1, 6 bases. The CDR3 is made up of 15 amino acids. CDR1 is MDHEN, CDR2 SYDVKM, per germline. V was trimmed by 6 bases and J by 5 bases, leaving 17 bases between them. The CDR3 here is CASSYADRRDQPQHF. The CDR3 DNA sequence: TGTGCCAGCAGCTACGCTGACAGGCGGGATCAGCCCCAGCATTTT.

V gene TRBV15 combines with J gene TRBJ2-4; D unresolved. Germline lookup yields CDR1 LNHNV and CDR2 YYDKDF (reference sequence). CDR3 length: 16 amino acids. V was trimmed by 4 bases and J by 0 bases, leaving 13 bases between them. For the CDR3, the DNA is TGTGCCACCAGCAACCCACAACCGGGAGCCAAAAACATTCAGTACTTC. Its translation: CATSNPQPGAKNIQYF.

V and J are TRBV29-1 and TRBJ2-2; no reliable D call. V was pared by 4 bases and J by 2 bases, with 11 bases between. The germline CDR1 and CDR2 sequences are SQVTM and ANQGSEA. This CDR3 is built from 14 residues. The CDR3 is CSVVWVGNTGELFF. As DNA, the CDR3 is TGCAGCGTTGTTTGGGTAGGAAACACCGGGGAGCTGTTTTTT.

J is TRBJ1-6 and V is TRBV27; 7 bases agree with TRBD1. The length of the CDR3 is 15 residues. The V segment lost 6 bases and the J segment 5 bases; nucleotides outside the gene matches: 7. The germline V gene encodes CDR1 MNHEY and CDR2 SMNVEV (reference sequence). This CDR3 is CASRNDRDNNSPLHF. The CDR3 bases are TGTGCCAGCAGGAATGACAGGGACAATAATTCACCCCTCCACTTT.